Below are 3 T cell receptor beta chains sequenced from a single sample in a study of blood T cell repertoires in COVID-19. Sequencing was performed with immunoSEQ multiplex PCR; in TCRdb, only in-frame clones are kept and a portion is missing. The sample lists about 380,000 clones; more than 75% were seen once. The sample consisted of peripheral blood. The source is a human donor with acute or convalescent COVID-19. The donor label of this sample is uncertain.

CDR3 residues: CASSRQDTINSPLHF. The CDR3, as DNA: TGCGCCAGCAGCCGACAGGATACGATAAATTCACCCCTCCACTTT. This chain connects TRBV5-1 to TRBJ1-6, with TRBD1 as a possible D gene (6 bases). CDR3 length: 15 residues. With 4 bases removed from V and 7 bases from J, the gap between germline ends came to 15 bases. Germline CDR1 SGHRS, CDR2 YFSETQ. The full variable domain, its missing parts supplied by reference TRBV5-1 and TRBJ1-6, is KAGVTQTPRYLIKTRGQQVTLSCSPISGHRSVSWYQQTPGQGLQFLFEYFSETQRNKGNFPGRFSGRQFSNSRSEMNVSTLELGDSALYLCASSRQDTINSPLHFGNGTRLTVT.

The rearrangement joins TRBV2 to TRBJ2-1; tentative D call: TRBD1 (5 bases). Germline V CDR1 and CDR2: SNHLY, FYNNEI. The CDR3 is made up of 13 amino acids. Trimming took off 7 bases at V and 12 bases at J, with 19 bases between the two ends. CDR3 sequence (DNA): TGTGCCAGCACCGCGGACATGGGGCTCGTGCAGTTCTTC. Translated, it gives CASTADMGLVQFF.

This sequence joins TRBV4-2 and TRBJ2-2, with a weak D call TRBD1 (6 bases). Germline values: CDR1 LGHNA, CDR2 YNFKEQ. V gave up 1 base and J gave up 7 bases, with 10 bases separating them. This CDR3 is built from 14 residues. The DNA of the CDR3 is TGTGCCAGCAGCCAAGGTCAGGGGTTCGGGGAGCTGTTTTTT. It is translated as CASSQGQGFGELFF.